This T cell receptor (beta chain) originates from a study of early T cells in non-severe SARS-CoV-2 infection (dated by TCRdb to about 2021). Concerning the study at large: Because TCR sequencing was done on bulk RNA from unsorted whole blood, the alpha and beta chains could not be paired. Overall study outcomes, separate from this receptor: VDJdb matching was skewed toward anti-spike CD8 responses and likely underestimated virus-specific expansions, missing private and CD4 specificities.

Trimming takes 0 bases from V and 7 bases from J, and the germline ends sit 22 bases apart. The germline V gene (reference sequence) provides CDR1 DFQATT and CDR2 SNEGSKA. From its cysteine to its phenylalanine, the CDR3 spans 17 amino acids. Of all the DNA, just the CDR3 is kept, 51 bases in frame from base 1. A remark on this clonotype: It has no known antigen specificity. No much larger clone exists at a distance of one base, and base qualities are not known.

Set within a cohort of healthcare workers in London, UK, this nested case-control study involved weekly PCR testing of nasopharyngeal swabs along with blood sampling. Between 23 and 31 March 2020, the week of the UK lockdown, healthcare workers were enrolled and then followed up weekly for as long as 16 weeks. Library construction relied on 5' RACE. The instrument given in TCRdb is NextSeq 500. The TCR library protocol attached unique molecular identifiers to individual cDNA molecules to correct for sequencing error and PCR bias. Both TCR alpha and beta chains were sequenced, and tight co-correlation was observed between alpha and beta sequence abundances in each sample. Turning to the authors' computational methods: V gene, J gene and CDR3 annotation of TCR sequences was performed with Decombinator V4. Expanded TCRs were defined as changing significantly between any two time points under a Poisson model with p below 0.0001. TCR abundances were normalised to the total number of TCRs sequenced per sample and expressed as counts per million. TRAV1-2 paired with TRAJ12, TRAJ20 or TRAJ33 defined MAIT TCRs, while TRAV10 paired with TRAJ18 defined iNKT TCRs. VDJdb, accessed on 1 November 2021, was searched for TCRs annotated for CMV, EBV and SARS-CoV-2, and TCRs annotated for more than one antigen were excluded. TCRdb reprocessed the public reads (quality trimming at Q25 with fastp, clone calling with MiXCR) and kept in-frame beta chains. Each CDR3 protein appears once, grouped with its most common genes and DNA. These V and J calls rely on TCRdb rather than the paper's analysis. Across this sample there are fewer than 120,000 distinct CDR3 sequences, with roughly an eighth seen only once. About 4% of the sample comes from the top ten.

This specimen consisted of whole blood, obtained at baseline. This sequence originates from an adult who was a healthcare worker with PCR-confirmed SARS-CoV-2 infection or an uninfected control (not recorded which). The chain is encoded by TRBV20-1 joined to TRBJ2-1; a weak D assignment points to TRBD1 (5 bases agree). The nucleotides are TGCAGTGCTAGAGATTGGCGGTCCAGGGTATCGCGAAATGAGCAGTTCTTC. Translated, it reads CSARDWRSRVSRNEQFF.